Below, 10 T cell receptor beta chains from the same sample are listed, as sequenced in a study of blood T cell repertoires in COVID-19. Data came from immunoSEQ multiplex PCR; TCRdb stores just in-frame clones and leaves some out. The sample shows roughly 110,000 clones, around 86% of them seen only once. Sequencing used peripheral blood. Receptors originate from a man aged 65 to 79 with acute or convalescent COVID-19.

The V and J genes are TRBV21-1 and TRBJ1-5. TRBV21-1 is a pseudogene locus. The CDR3 contains 18 residues. DNA of the CDR3: TGTGCCAGCAGCTGCGGGGGTCAGGGAGGGGTCAGCAATCAGCCCCAGCATTTT. It encodes CASSCGGQGGVSNQPQHF.

V usage is TRBV18 and J usage is TRBJ2-5; TRBD2 matches at 12 bases. This CDR3 is built from 18 residues. J was trimmed by 0 bases and V by 2 bases; bases with no gene match: 7. The germline V gene has CDR1 KGHSH and CDR2 LQKENI. For the CDR3, the DNA is TGTGCCAGCTCACCAAGCCTAGCGGGAGGGCCCAACCAAGAGACCCAGTACTTC. Translating it yields CASSPSLAGGPNQETQYF.

The chain has TRBV7-3 and TRBJ2-3; 16 nucleotides align to TRBD2. This CDR3 is 16 amino acids long. V lost 5 bases, J lost 6 bases, and 5 bases stayed unmatched. Germline V gene data show CDR1 as SGHTA and CDR2 as FQGTGA. The CDR3 DNA is TGTGCCAGCAGCCCCGGGACTAGCGGGGGGGCGGATACGCAGTATTTT. This gives the protein CASSPGTSGGADTQYF.

Concerning this clone itself: Distinct nucleotide sequences in the sample also encode this CDR3. The J gene is TRBJ2-1, the V gene TRBV5-1; TRBD1 matches 8 bases. V gave up 2 bases and J gave up 7 bases; unmatched junction bases: 2. Germline V gives CDR1 SGHRS, CDR2 YFSETQ. This CDR3 spans 13 amino acids. DNA of the CDR3: TGCGCCAGCAGCTTAACAGGGGGAAATGAGCAGTTCTTC. Protein sequence: CASSLTGGNEQFF.

This clone was counted a few times. The gene calls are TRBV19 and TRBJ2-7, with 7 bases fitting TRBD2. J lost 2 bases, V lost 4 bases, and 11 bases had no gene match. The CDR3 covers 16 residues. The germline CDR1 and CDR2 sequences are LNHDA and SQIVND (reference sequence). The chain's CDR3 is CASSTQSGATPYEQYF. CDR3 bases: TGTGCCAGTAGTACCCAAAGCGGGGCTACTCCCTACGAGCAGTACTTC.

The rearrangement uses TRBV20-1 and TRBJ1-2, with 10 bases matching TRBD1. Trimming cost V 7 bases and J 5 bases; bases outside gene matches: 1. The V gene's germline CDR1 is DFQATT and CDR2 SNEGSKA (reference sequence). The length of the CDR3 is 11 residues. Here the CDR3 reads CSGGQGYGYTF. The CDR3, as DNA: TGCAGTGGGGGACAGGGGTATGGCTACACCTTC.

The rearrangement uses TRBV30 and TRBJ1-4; D not certain. CDR1 GTSNPN and CDR2 SVGIG come from the germline V gene (reference sequence). The CDR3 loop spans 14 amino acids. Trimming left V 2 bases short and J 3 bases short, with 10 bases between. DNA for the CDR3: TGTGCCTGGAGTCCGGGAGCGGCTAATGAAAAACTGTTTTTT. Its protein is CAWSPGAANEKLFF.

The chain employs TRBV28 and TRBJ2-2, with 7 bases lining up with TRBD1. V was pared by 3 bases and J by 0 bases, with 4 bases of the junction left unmatched. The CDR3 covers 16 residues. Germline CDR1 reads MDHEN; CDR2 reads SYDVKM. CDR3 nucleotides: TGTGCCAGCAGTTTTTGGGACAGTACGAACACCGGGGAGCTGTTTTTT. Its protein product is CASSFWDSTNTGELFF.

The rearrangement joins TRBV19 to TRBJ1-5; 8 bases fit TRBD1. CDR3 length: 12 amino acids. The germline V gene encodes CDR1 LNHDA and CDR2 SQIVND (reference sequence). Trimming took 8 bases from V and 5 from J; bases not matched to a gene: 2. CDR3 in DNA: TGTGCCAGTCAGGGACAGGATCAGCCCCAGCATTTT. It translates to CASQGQDQPQHF.

The chain combines TRBV7-8 with TRBJ1-1, with D possibly being TRBD1 (5 bases). Germline V CDR1 and CDR2: SGHVS, FQNEAQ. This CDR3 region has 14 residues. V gave up 6 bases and J gave up 0 bases, with 11 bases separating them. The CDR3 protein is CASRGGGMNTEAFF. As DNA, the CDR3 is TGTGCCAGCAGGGGGGGAGGCATGAACACTGAAGCTTTCTTT. Using reference TRBV7-8 and TRBJ1-1 for the parts outside the CDR3, the full variable domain is GAGVSQSPRYKVAKRGQDVALRCDPISGHVSLFWYQQALGQGPEFLTYFQNEAQLDKSGLPSDRFFAERPEGSVSTLKIQRTQQEDSAVYLCASRGGGMNTEAFFGQGTRLTVV.